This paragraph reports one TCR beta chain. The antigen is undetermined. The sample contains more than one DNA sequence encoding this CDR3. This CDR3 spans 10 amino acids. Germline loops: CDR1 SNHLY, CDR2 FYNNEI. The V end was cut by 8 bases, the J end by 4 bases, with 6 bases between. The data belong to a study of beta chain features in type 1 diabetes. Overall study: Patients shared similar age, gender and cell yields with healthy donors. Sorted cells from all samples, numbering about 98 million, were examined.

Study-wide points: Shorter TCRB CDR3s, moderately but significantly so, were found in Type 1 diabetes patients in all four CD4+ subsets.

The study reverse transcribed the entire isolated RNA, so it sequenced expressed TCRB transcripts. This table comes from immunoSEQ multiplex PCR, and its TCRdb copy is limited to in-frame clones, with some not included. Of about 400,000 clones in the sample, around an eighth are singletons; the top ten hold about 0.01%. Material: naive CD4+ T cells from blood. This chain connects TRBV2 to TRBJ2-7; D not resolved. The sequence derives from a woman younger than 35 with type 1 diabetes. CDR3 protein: CASSTYEQYF. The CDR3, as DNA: TGTGCCAGCTCCACTTACGAGCAGTACTTC.